Given below is one T cell receptor beta chain in context. The sample comes from a study of blood T cell repertoires in COVID-19. The wider study: COVID-19 samples, acute and convalescent, were from the United States, Italy and Spain.

Those who participated ranged in age from about 18 to 89 years and resided in about two dozen US areas. Participant-reported clinical history was the basis for cohort assignment. This CDR3 contains 15 residues. CDR1 is LGHDT and CDR2 is YNNKEL in the germline V gene (reference sequence). The V end was cut by 0 bases, the J end by 4 bases, with 9 bases between. In the original processing: Estimation of nucleated cell counts was performed using reference gene primer amplification. Sequencing was performed with immunoSEQ multiplex PCR; in TCRdb, only in-frame clones are kept and a portion is missing. D and trimming come from the DNA, and the V and J calls and clone size come from that table. The table shows 180,000 or so clones, with 65% to 85% occurring only once.

V is TRBV3-1 (or the pseudogene TRBV3-2) and J is TRBJ2-2, with D tentatively TRBD2 (6 bases). The sample comprised PBMCs or T cells enriched from blood (not recorded which). The receptor comes from a man aged 35 to 55 who had recovered from COVID-19. The CDR3 reads CASSQDSGGTGELFF. The CDR3, as DNA: TGTGCCAGCAGCCAAGATAGCGGAGGCACCGGGGAGCTGTTTTTT.